This TCR beta chain was sequenced in a study of patients and donors after allogeneic stem cell transplantation. TCRdb recomputed calls from the RT-PCR reads with MiXCR, one row per CDR3 protein. The sample contains approximately 60,000 distinct CDR3 sequences, roughly 13% of which appear only once. This CDR3 contains 14 residues. Per the germline V gene, CDR1 is SGDLS and CDR2 is YYNGEE. Details on this clonotype: A clone one base away is much larger, so this may be a read error.

Sequenced: blood, either unsorted or a sorted T cell fraction (not recorded which). This clonotype originated in a human donor who was either an allogeneic HSCT recipient or a stem cell or donor lymphocyte infusion donor (not recorded which). It is not recorded whose cells these are; they may come from a transplant donor. The chain couples TRBV9 to TRBJ2-3; 7 bases are shared with TRBD1. As DNA, the CDR3 is TGTGCCAGCAGCGTAGAAGGGGGCACAGATACGCACTATTTT. It encodes CASSVEGGTDTHYF.